Following are 22 T cell receptor beta chains from one sample sequenced in a study of early T cells in non-severe SARS-CoV-2 infection. TCRdb redid the calling of the 5' RACE reads with MiXCR, one entry per CDR3 protein. The repertoire consists of about 81,000 distinct CDR3 sequences, with roughly 13% occurring once and the leading ten covering roughly 9.8%. The sample was whole blood. These TCRs come from an adult who was a healthcare worker with PCR-confirmed SARS-CoV-2 infection or an uninfected control (not recorded which).

The sample holds a few counts of this clonotype. The rearrangement uses TRBV28 and TRBJ1-2; D unclear. This CDR3 is built from 13 residues. Germline CDR1 reads MDHEN; CDR2 reads SYDVKM. The V end was cut by 5 bases, the J end by 7 bases, with 14 bases between. The CDR3: CASSTLTRGGYTF. The CDR3 DNA reads TGTGCCAGCAGTACCCTGACGAGAGGTGGCTACACCTTC.

In its sample, this clonotype was seen a few times. As DNA, the CDR3 is TGTGCCAGCAGTGTGTCCAGGGGATACAAACCCTACGAGCAGTACTTC. Amino acids: CASSVSRGYKPYEQYF. The chain is built from TRBV2 and TRBJ2-7; a possible D gene is TRBD1 (6 bases). Per germline, CDR1 SNHLY and CDR2 FYNNEI. This CDR3 is 16 amino acids long. V lost 4 bases to trimming and J lost 2 bases, with 18 bases between them. The complete variable domain, with remaining parts taken from reference TRBV2 and TRBJ2-7, reads EPEVTQTPSHQVTQMGQEVILRCVPISNHLYFYWYRQILGQKVEFLVSFYNNEISEKSEIFDDQFSVERPDGSNFTLKIRSTKLEDSAMYFCASSVSRGYKPYEQYFGPGTRLTVT.

There are a few counts of this clonotype. The chain has TRBV6-1 and TRBJ1-1, with D possibly being TRBD1 (6 bases). V lost 2 bases to trimming and J lost 4 bases, with 17 bases between them. CDR1 MNHNS and CDR2 SASEGT come from the germline V gene. The CDR3 contains 16 residues. The CDR3 sequence is CASSERPGVGITEAFF. Written as DNA, the CDR3 is TGTGCCAGCAGTGAACGGCCAGGGGTGGGGATCACTGAAGCTTTCTTT.

The chain uses TRBV4-3 and TRBJ2-7; 12 nucleotides line up with TRBD1. This CDR3 region has 17 residues. The junction had 8 bases not matched to a gene; V was cut back by 0 bases and J by 5 bases. The germline gives CDR1 LGHNA, CDR2 YSLEER. CDR3 in amino acids: CASSQDPSGTGGHEQYF. CDR3 DNA: TGCGCCAGCAGCCAAGACCCGTCCGGGACAGGGGGCCACGAGCAGTACTTC.

This clonotype has a handful of counts. V usage is TRBV4-2 and J usage is TRBJ1-2, with 8 bases fitting TRBD1. There are 15 residues in the CDR3. With 1 base clipped from V and 4 bases from J, the junction kept 5 bases outside the gene matches. Germline values: CDR1 LGHNA, CDR2 YNFKEQ. The CDR3 DNA reads as TGTGCCAGCAGCCAAGTAGGACAGGGACTCTATGGCTACACCTTC. It yields the protein CASSQVGQGLYGYTF.

J is TRBJ1-1 and V is TRBV10-3; D is unclear. In germline, CDR1 is ENHRY, CDR2 SYGVKD. The CDR3 sequence is 11 residues long. The CDR3 here is CAKKNNTEAFF. CDR3 sequence (DNA): TGTGCTAAAAAGAATAACACTGAAGCTTTCTTT.

This clonotype occurred many times. The chain uses TRBV20-1 and TRBJ2-3; TRBD2 aligns across 12 bases. The germline gives CDR1 DFQATT, CDR2 SNEGSKA (reference sequence). The V segment lost 5 bases and the J segment 2 bases; nucleotides outside the gene matches: 8. The CDR3 loop spans 16 amino acids. The CDR3 DNA follows: TGCAGTGCTGATTCCCGACTAGCGGGGGCCACAGATACGCAGTATTTT. Its protein product is CSADSRLAGATDTQYF.

This clonotype was seen only a few times. V is TRBV6-5 and J is TRBJ1-1, with 8 bases fitting TRBD1. Per the germline V gene, CDR1 is MNHEY and CDR2 is SVGAGI. The V segment lost 6 bases and the J segment 6 bases; nucleotides outside the gene matches: 15. This CDR3 has 16 amino acids. The CDR3 DNA follows: TGTGCCAGCAGACCCATCACAGGGGGGGCTAGCGCTGAAGCTTTCTTT. Translated, it gives CASRPITGGASAEAFF.

The chain joins TRBV19 to TRBJ2-3, with D unclear. The germline V gene has CDR1 LNHDA and CDR2 SQIVND (reference sequence). V lost 6 bases to trimming and J lost 2 bases, with 15 bases between them. The CDR3 runs to 15 residues. The CDR3 sequence is CASRPQNFITDTQYF. CDR3 coding DNA: TGTGCCAGTAGACCCCAGAACTTCATCACAGATACGCAGTATTTT.

The rearrangement links TRBV18 to TRBJ2-6; 10 nucleotides line up with TRBD2. Trimming at V came to 8 bases and at J to 4 bases, leaving 2 bases not matched to a gene. Germline V gene lookup returns CDR1 KGHSH and CDR2 LQKENI. The CDR3 loop spans 14 amino acids. This chain's CDR3 is CASLAGAGANVLTF. The CDR3 DNA reads as TGTGCCAGCCTAGCGGGGGCCGGGGCCAACGTCCTGACTTTC.

The chain links TRBV5-1 to TRBJ2-3, with D possibly being TRBD1 (6 bases). The germline V and J ends were trimmed by 3 bases and 2 bases, with 7 bases remaining between them. Germline assignment: CDR1 SGHRS and CDR2 YFSETQ. The CDR3 has 13 amino acids. CDR3 protein: CASSWGPTDTQYF. DNA of the CDR3: TGCGCCAGCAGCTGGGGGCCCACAGATACGCAGTATTTT.

This clonotype was found a few times. This chain uses TRBV6-2 or TRBV6-3 with TRBJ2-1, with no clear D. CDR3 length equals 14 residues. CDR1 is MNHEY, CDR2 SVGEGT, per germline. V shed 6 bases and J shed 6 bases, with 15 bases lying between them. CDR3 nucleotides: TGTGCCAGCAGCCGCTACGCACAAGCCAATGAGCAGTTCTTC. This sequence encodes CASSRYAQANEQFF.

This clonotype was recorded a few times. This sequence joins TRBV12-3 or TRBV12-4 and TRBJ1-4, with D unresolved. V was cut by 4 bases and J by 8 bases, with 14 bases left in between. The CDR3 is 14 amino acids. DNA for the CDR3: TGTGCCAGCAGTTCCCGTCGGCACCGGGAAAAACTGTTTTTT. Encoded protein: CASSSRRHREKLFF.

The chain has TRBV5-1 and TRBJ2-7, with 7 bases matching TRBD2. CDR3 length: 17 amino acids. The junction had 12 bases not matched to a gene; V was cut back by 2 bases and J by 1 base. Per the germline V gene, CDR1 is SGHRS and CDR2 is YFSETQ. The CDR3 coding sequence is TGCGCCAGCAGCTTCGCCCCCCGGACTAGGAATTCCTACGAGCAGTACTTC. Amino acid sequence: CASSFAPRTRNSYEQYF.

The chain uses TRBV3-1 and TRBJ2-3; D call uncertain. Germline V CDR1 and CDR2: LGHDT, YNNKEL (reference sequence). This CDR3 has 16 residues. V dropped 3 bases and J dropped 1 base, with 14 bases sitting between them. As DNA, the CDR3 is TGTGCCAGCAGCCATCAGGCCACCCTGGGCACAGATACGCAGTATTTT. This encodes CASSHQATLGTDTQYF.

The chain uses TRBV10-3 and TRBJ2-5, with 8 bases aligning to TRBD1. Germline CDR1 is ENHRY and CDR2 is SYGVKD. J gave up 3 bases and V 5 bases, and 14 bases lay outside the gene matches. The CDR3 spans 17 residues. The CDR3 bases are TGTGCCATCAGTAGAGGCCCTCCGCCAGGGGGCGAAGAGACCCAGTACTTC. This encodes CAISRGPPPGGEETQYF.

This clonotype was observed a few times. The V call is TRBV6-4, the J call TRBJ1-4; D gene unclear. This CDR3 is built from 18 residues. Germline V gene lookup returns CDR1 MRHNA and CDR2 SNTAGT. Trimming removed 2 bases at V and 4 bases at J, with 20 bases between. The CDR3 protein is CASSDPPPLEEYNEKLFF. As DNA, the CDR3 is TGTGCCAGCAGTGACCCTCCTCCCCTGGAGGAATATAATGAAAAACTGTTTTTT.

The V gene is TRBV28, the J gene TRBJ2-3; 7 bases are a match to TRBD2. V lost 7 bases to trimming and J lost 4 bases; unmatched junction nucleotides: 8. The CDR3 has 14 residues. The germline CDR1 and CDR2 sequences are MDHEN and SYDVKM. As DNA, the CDR3 is TGTGCCAGCATTAATGGGGGGGGAGCAGATACGCAGTATTTT. Protein sequence: CASINGGGADTQYF.

This clonotype was detected only a few times. The chain recombines TRBV7-3 with TRBJ2-2; D might be TRBD1 (7 bases). CDR1 SGHTA and CDR2 FQGTGA come from the germline V gene. The CDR3 length is 17 residues. Trimming stripped 4 bases from V and 1 base from J, with 16 bases between. The CDR3 region is CASSSWAGQRNTGELFF. DNA for the CDR3: TGTGCCAGCAGCTCCTGGGCGGGACAGAGGAACACCGGGGAGCTGTTTTTT.

The chain has TRBV30 and TRBJ1-2; 7 positions agree with TRBD1. J lost 4 bases, V lost 4 bases, and 9 bases had no gene match. Germline assignment: CDR1 GTSNPN and CDR2 SVGIG (reference sequence). This CDR3 is built from 14 residues. The CDR3 sequence is CAWTRDREGYGYTF. DNA of the CDR3: TGTGCCTGGACACGAGACAGGGAGGGCTATGGCTACACCTTC.

This clonotype was counted between two and nine times. The chain has TRBV12-3 or TRBV12-4 and TRBJ1-1; TRBD1 matches 7 bases. V shed 6 bases and J 11 bases; nucleotides not matched to a gene: 12. This CDR3 comprises 13 residues. The CDR3 DNA is TGTGCCAGCAGCACGACAGGGCCCGGATGGGCTTTCTTT. Translated, it gives CASSTTGPGWAFF.

V gene TRBV7-3 combines with J gene TRBJ2-1, with D perhaps matching TRBD1 or TRBD2 (5 bases each). Per germline, CDR1 SGHTA and CDR2 FQGTGA. The CDR3 sequence is 13 residues long. The germline V and J ends were trimmed by 6 bases and 4 bases, with 10 bases remaining between them. The CDR3 protein is CASSSGTYNEQFF. The CDR3 nucleotides read TGTGCCAGCAGTTCCGGGACGTACAATGAGCAGTTCTTC.